This TCR beta chain came from a study of read filtering for tumor transcriptome and immune sequencing. Across the whole study: After DNase treatment, RNA was made into whole-transcriptome libraries. TCR-mapped reads were about 3.5 to 11 million with IR-seq versus about 85 to 1,300 with RNA-seq.

From 300 to 400 ng of RNA, a library with molecular barcoded alpha/delta and beta/gamma adaptors was made. TCRdb analysed the reads with MiXCR anew, one entry per CDR3 protein. The sample gives 100,000 to 150,000 distinct CDR3 sequences, approximately 13% of which show up once; 7.5% to 9.5% is in the top ten. This CDR3 spans 14 amino acids. Germline V gene data show CDR1 as SGHRS and CDR2 as YFSETQ. Trimming left V 0 bases short and J 7 bases short, with 11 bases between. With respect to this clonotype: Its antigen is unidentified. Since the CDR3 does not end with the conserved phenylalanine or tryptophan, this likely comes from a read error.

Study results and limitations: Single-read clonotypes: about 82% of IR-seq clonotypes (roughly 3.2% of reads), about 75% of RNA-seq clonotypes (nearly 45% of reads). Even smaller IR-seq throughput identified most shared clonotypes.

V and J are TRBV5-1 and TRBJ1-5; D is ambiguous. This sequence originates from a donor over 35 with multiple myeloma. The source material was a population of CD138-negative cells sorted from bone marrow. The DNA for the CDR3 is TGCGCCAGCAGCTTGGGAGGGTTCGGGCAGCCCCAGCATCTT. It yields the protein CASSLGGFGQPQHL.